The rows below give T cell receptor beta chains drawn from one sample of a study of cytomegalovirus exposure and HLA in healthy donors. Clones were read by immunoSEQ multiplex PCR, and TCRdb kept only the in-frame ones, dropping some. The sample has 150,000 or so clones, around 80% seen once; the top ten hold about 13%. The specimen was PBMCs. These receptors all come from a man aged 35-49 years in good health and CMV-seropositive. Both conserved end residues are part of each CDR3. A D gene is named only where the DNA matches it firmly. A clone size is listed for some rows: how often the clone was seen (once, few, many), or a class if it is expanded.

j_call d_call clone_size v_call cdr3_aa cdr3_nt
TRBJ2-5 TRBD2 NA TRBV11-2 CASSRASGPRETQYF TGTGCCAGCAGTAGGGCTAGCGGTCCCAGGGAGACCCAGTACTTC
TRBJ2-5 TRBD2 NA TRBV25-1 CASSSGGTGTQYF TGTGCCAGCAGTTCGGGGGGAACTGGGACCCAGTACTTC
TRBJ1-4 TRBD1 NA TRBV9 CASSPRGQDGEKLFF TGTGCCAGCAGCCCCAGGGGGCAGGATGGTGAAAAACTGTTTTTT
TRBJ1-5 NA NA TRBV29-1 CSVEAGPNQPQHF TGCAGCGTTGAGGCGGGACCCAATCAGCCCCAGCATTTT
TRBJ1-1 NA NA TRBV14 CASSQVGRLGTEAFF TGTGCCAGCAGCCAAGTGGGGCGGCTCGGCACTGAAGCTTTCTTT
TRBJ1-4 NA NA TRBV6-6 CASRQGREKLFF TGTGCCAGCAGACAGGGTCGTGAAAAACTGTTTTTT
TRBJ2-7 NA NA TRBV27 CASSPGQLLGEQYF TGTGCCAGCAGTCCGGGACAACTCCTTGGCGAGCAGTACTTC
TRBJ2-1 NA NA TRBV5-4 CASSFLNEQFF TGTGCCAGCAGCTTCCTCAATGAGCAGTTCTTC
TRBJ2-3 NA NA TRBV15 CATSLTDTQYF TGTGCCACCAGCCTCACAGATACGCAGTATTTT
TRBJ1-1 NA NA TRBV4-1 CASSPRGTNTEAFF TGCGCCAGCAGCCCAAGGGGGACGAACACTGAAGCTTTCTTT
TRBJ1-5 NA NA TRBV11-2 CASSQIPGHKPGSNQPQHF TGTGCCAGCAGTCAAATACCGGGACACAAACCGGGTAGCAATCAGCCCCAGCATTTT
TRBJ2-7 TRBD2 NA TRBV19 CASSPVSGGGLEQYF TGTGCCAGTAGCCCCGTCTCCGGGGGAGGGCTCGAGCAGTACTTC
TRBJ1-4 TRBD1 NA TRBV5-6 CASSLRDRGREKLFF TGTGCCAGCAGCTTGAGGGACAGGGGGCGAGAGAAACTGTTTTTT
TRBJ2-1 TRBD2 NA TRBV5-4 CASSLGGLAGGIEQFF TGTGCCAGCAGCTTGGGCGGGCTAGCGGGAGGGATTGAGCAGTTCTTC
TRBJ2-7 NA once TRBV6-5 CATRVSLASYEQYF TGTGCCACACGCGTTAGCCTAGCCTCTTACGAGCAGTACTTC
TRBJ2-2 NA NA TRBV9 CASRRRYDTGELFF TGTGCCAGCAGACGGCGGTATGACACCGGGGAGCTGTTTTTT